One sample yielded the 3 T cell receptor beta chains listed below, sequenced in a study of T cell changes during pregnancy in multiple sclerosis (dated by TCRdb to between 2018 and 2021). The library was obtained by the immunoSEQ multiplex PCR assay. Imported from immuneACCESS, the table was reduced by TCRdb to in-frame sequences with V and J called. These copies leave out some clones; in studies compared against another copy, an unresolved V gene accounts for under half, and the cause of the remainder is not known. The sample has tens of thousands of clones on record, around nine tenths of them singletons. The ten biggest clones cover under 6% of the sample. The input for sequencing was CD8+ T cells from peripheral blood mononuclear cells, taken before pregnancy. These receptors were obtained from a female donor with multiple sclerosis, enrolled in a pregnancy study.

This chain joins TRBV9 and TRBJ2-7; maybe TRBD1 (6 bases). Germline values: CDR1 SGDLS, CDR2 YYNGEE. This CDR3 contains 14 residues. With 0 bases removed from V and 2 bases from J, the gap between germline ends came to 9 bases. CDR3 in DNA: TGTGCCAGCAGCGTAGGGGACAATACCTACGAGCAGTACTTC. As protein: CASSVGDNTYEQYF.

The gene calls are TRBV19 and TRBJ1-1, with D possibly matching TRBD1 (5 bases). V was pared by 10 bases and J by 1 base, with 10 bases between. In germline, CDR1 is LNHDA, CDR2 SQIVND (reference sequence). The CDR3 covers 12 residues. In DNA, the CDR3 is TGTGCCACTGGGGCAGAGAACACTGAAGCTTTCTTT. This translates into CATGAENTEAFF.

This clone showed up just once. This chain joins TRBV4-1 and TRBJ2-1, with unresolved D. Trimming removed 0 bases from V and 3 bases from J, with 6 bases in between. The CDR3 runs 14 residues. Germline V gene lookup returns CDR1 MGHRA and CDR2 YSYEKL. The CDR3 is CASSQDVGYNEQFF. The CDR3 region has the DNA TGCGCCAGCAGCCAAGATGTCGGCTACAATGAGCAGTTCTTC.